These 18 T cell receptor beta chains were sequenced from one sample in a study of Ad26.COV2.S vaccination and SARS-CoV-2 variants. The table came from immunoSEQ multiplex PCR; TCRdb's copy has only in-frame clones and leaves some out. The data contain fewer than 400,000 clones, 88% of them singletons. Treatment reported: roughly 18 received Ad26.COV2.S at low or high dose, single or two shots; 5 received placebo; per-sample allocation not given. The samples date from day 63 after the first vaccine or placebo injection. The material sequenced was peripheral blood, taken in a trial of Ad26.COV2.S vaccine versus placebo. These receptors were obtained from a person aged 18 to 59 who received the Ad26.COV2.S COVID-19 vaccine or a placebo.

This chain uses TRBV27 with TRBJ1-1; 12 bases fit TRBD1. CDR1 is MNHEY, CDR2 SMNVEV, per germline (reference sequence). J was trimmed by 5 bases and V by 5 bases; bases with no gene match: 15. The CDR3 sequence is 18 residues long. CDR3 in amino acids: CASSGKGQGARWRTEAFF. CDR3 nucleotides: TGTGCCAGCAGTGGGAAGGGACAGGGGGCGAGATGGCGGACTGAAGCTTTCTTT.

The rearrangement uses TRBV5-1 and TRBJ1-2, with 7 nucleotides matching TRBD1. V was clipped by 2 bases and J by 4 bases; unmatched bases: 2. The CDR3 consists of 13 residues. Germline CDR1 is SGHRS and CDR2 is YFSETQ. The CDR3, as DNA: TGCGCCAGCAGCTTAGACAGGGTCTATGGCTACACCTTC. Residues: CASSLDRVYGYTF.

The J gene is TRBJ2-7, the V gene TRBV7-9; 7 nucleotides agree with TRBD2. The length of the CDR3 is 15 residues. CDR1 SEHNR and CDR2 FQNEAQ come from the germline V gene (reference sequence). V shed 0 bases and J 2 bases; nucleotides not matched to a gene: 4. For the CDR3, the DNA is TGTGCCAGCAGCTTAGCTAGCGGGTCAGCCTACGAGCAGTACTTC. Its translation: CASSLASGSAYEQYF.

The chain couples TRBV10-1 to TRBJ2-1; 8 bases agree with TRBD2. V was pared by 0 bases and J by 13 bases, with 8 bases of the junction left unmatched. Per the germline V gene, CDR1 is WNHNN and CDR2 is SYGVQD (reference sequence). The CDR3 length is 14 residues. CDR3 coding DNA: TGCGCCAGCAGTGAGTCGGGCGGGGGGCCGAGACAGTTCTTC. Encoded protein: CASSESGGGPRQFF.

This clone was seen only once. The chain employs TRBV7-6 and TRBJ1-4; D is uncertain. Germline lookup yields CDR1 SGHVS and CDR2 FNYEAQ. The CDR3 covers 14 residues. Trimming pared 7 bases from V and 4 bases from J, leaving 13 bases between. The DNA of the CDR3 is TGTGCCAGCACTTCGGTTTTTCGTAATGAAAAACTGTTTTTT. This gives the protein CASTSVFRNEKLFF.

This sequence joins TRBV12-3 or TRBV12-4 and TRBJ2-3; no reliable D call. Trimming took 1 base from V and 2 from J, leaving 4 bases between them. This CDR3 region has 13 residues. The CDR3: CASSLVLTDTQYF. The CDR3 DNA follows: TGTGCCAGCAGTTTAGTTCTCACAGATACGCAGTATTTT.

CDR3 in amino acids: CASSIGGGNGNQPQHF. CDR3 nucleotides: TGTGCCAGTAGTATAGGTGGGGGGAATGGCAATCAGCCCCAGCATTTT. The chain is built from TRBV19 and TRBJ1-5, with a possible D match to TRBD1 (5 bases). Germline V lookup: CDR1 LNHDA, CDR2 SQIVND (reference sequence). This CDR3 region has 16 residues. V lost 1 base to trimming and J lost 2 bases, with 12 bases between them. Supplemented by reference TRBV19 and TRBJ1-5, the full variable domain reads DGGITQSPKYLFRKEGQNVTLSCEQNLNHDAMYWYRQDPGQGLRLIYYSQIVNDFQKGDIAEGYSVSREKKESFPLTVTSAQKNPTAFYLCASSIGGGNGNQPQHFGDGTRLSIL.

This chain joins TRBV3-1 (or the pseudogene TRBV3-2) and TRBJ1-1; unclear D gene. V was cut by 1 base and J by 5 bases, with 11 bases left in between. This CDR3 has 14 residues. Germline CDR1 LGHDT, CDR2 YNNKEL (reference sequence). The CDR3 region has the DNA TGTGCCAGCAGCCAAGGACGGCCCTGGACTGAAGCTTTCTTT. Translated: CASSQGRPWTEAFF.

The CDR3: CASSLIDGKYGYTF. The CDR3 bases are TGTGCCAGCAGCTTAATCGACGGTAAATATGGCTACACCTTC. The chain combines TRBV5-6 with TRBJ1-2; D unresolved. Germline V lookup: CDR1 SGHDT, CDR2 YYEEEE. The CDR3 runs to 14 residues. Trimming removed 2 bases at V and 5 bases at J, with 13 bases between.

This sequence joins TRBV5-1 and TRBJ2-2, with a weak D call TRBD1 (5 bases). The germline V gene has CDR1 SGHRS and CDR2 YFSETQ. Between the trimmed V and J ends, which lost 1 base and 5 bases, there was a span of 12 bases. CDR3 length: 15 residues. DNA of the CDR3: TGCGCCAGCAGCTTGTCAGGGTCCGGGACCGGGGAGCTGTTTTTT. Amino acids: CASSLSGSGTGELFF.

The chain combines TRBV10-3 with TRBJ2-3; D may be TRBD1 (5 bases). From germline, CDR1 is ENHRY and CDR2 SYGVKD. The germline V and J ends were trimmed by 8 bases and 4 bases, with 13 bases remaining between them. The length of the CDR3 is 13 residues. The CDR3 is CAIAQGAADTQYF. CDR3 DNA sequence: TGTGCCATCGCGCAGGGCGCCGCAGATACGCAGTATTTT.

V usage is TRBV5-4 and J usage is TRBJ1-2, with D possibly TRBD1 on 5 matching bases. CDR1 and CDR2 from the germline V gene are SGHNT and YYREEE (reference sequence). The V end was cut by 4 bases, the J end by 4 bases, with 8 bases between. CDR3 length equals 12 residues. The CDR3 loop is CASSGGPYGYTF. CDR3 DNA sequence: TGTGCCAGCAGCGGGGGTCCCTATGGCTACACCTTC.

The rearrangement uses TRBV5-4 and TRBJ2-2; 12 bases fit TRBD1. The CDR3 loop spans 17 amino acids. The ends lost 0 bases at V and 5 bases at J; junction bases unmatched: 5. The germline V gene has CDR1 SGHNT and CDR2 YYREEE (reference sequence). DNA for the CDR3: TGTGCCAGCAGCTTGGCCGGGACAGGGGGCAGGACCGGGGAGCTGTTTTTT. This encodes CASSLAGTGGRTGELFF.

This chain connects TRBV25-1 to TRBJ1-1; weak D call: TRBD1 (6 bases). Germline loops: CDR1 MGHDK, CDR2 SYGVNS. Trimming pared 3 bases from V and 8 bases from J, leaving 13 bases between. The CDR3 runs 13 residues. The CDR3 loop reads CASSDWITGEAFF. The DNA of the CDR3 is TGTGCCAGCAGTGACTGGATAACAGGGGAAGCTTTCTTT. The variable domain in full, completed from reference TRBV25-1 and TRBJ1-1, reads EADIYQTPRYLVIGTGKKITLECSQTMGHDKMYWYQQDPGMELHLIHYSYGVNSTEKGDLSSESTVSRIRTEHFPLTLESARPSHTSQYLCASSDWITGEAFFGQGTRLTVV.

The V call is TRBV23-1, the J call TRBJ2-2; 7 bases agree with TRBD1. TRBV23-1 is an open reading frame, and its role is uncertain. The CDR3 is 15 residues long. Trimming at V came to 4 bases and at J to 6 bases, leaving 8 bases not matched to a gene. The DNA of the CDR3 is TGCGCCAGCAGTCTTCAAGGGGGCGCGGCCGGGGAGCTGTTTTTT. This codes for CASSLQGGAAGELFF.

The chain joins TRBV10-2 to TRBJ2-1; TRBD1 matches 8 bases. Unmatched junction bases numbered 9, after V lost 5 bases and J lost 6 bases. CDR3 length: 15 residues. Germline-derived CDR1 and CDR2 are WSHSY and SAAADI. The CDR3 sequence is CASSWAGGGGNEQFF. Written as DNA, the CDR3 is TGCGCCAGCAGTTGGGCAGGGGGCGGTGGCAATGAGCAGTTCTTC.

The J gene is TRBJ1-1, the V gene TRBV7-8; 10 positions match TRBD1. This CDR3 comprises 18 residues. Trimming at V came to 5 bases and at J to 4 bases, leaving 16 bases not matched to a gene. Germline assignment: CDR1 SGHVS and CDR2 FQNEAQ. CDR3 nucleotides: TGTGCCAGCAGCCTTAGAGCCGGGACAGGGGCCTTACTCACTGAAGCTTTCTTT. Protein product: CASSLRAGTGALLTEAFF.

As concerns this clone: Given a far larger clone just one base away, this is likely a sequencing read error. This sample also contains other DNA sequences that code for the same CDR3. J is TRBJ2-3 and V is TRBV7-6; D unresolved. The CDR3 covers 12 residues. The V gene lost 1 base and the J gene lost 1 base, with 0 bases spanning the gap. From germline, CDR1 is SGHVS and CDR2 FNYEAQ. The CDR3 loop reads CASSLGTDTQYF. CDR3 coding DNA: TGTGCCAGCAGCTTAGGCACAGATACGCAGTATTTT.